This T cell receptor (beta chain) was recovered during a study of T cell responses to AZD1222 COVID-19 vaccine. In the study overall: Some second doses came at about 4 weeks and others at about 12 weeks; these were pooled.

Whole-study findings and limits: There were mostly white British donors and more females than males, and clonal diversity was possibly underestimated. Seropositive status at baseline applied to only five to seven AZD1222 recipients. Dominant at 160-218 and 743-854, vaccine-associated CD4 TCRs also spanned spike.

Profiling relied on immunoSEQ multiplex PCR, and the TCRdb table lists in-frame clones only, not all of them. The sample has 100,000 or so clones, about 88% seen once. The CDR3 runs 16 residues. V trimming: 4 bases; J trimming: 4 bases; junction bases outside the gene matches: 11. The V gene's germline CDR1 is SNHLY and CDR2 FYNNEI. For this clone: Antigen: not known.

The V gene is TRBV2, the J gene TRBJ2-3, with TRBD2 identical over 7 bases. This receptor was taken from an adult in good health. The specimen was peripheral blood, collected on day 0 of AZD1222 vaccination. The CDR3 region has the DNA TGTGCCAGCAGTGTAGGACTAGGGTCCGTTTCAGATACGCAGTATTTT. Encoded protein: CASSVGLGSVSDTQYF.